A single sample is the source of the 3 T cell receptor beta chains below, sequenced in a study of response to subunit inactivated influenza vaccine. Via MiXCR, TCRdb re-called the RT-PCR reads, giving one row per CDR3 protein. This table has hundreds of thousands of distinct CDR3 sequences, over 9% appearing once. These data were also reused for a study on T cells expressing NK-cell markers. That investigation notes: Researchers built TCR beta cDNA using 5'RACE template switching with UMIs.

Sequenced material: PBMCs from blood, taken on the day of vaccination. The source is a man aged 45 to 65 who received an inactivated influenza vaccine.

This clonotype was found a few times. The rearrangement uses TRBV30 and TRBJ2-3; TRBD2 agrees at 7 bases. The CDR3 spans 14 residues. Trimming cost V 5 bases and J 2 bases; bases outside gene matches: 7. Germline assignment: CDR1 GTSNPN and CDR2 SVGIG (reference sequence). The CDR3 sequence is CAWRSGYFTDTQYF. The CDR3 nucleotides read TGTGCCTGGCGTAGCGGGTATTTCACAGATACGCAGTATTTT.

This clonotype was picked up many times. V usage is TRBV6-1 and J usage is TRBJ2-3; a weak D match, TRBD2 (6 bases). V lost 6 bases, J lost 5 bases, and 15 bases lay in between. The CDR3 consists of 14 residues. The V gene's germline CDR1 is MNHNS and CDR2 SASEGT. CDR3 sequence (DNA): TGTGCCAGCAGAGCGCTAGCGATCAGAGATACGCAGTATTTT. This gives the protein CASRALAIRDTQYF.

The V and J genes are TRBV12-3 or TRBV12-4 and TRBJ2-4; D gene unclear. V dropped 8 bases and J dropped 2 bases, with 13 bases sitting between them. The CDR3 is 14 amino acids. Written as DNA, the CDR3 is TGTGCCAGCGGACCCGCAGGACCCAAAAACATTCAGTACTTC. Protein sequence: CASGPAGPKNIQYF.